The 28 T cell receptor beta chains below were found in one sample sequenced in a study of beta chain features in type 1 diabetes. These receptors are not linked to any known antigen. Points from the study as a whole: Across all four CD4+ subsets, people with type 1 diabetes showed modestly shorter TCRB CDR3s.

Reverse transcribing all isolated RNA meant expressed TCRB transcripts were sequenced. Sequencing was performed with immunoSEQ multiplex PCR; in TCRdb, only in-frame clones are kept and a portion is missing. The repertoire holds 230,000 or so clones, with more than 15% as singletons. The sample taken for sequencing was naive CD4+ T cells from blood. Receptors were obtained from a man aged 30 to 39 with type 1 diabetes.

The chain joins TRBV9 to TRBJ2-3; D gene uncertain. Per germline, CDR1 SGDLS and CDR2 YYNGEE. The CDR3 contains 14 residues. Trimming pared 0 bases from V and 2 bases from J, leaving 7 bases between. The CDR3 sequence: CASSVAVITDTQYF. CDR3 coding DNA: TGTGCCAGCAGCGTAGCCGTTATCACAGATACGCAGTATTTT.

This clone occurred a few times. The chain has TRBV11-3 and TRBJ2-2, with D perhaps TRBD1 (6 bases). The CDR3 contains 13 residues. CDR1 and CDR2 from the germline V gene are SGHNT and YENEEA. With 5 bases removed from V and 7 bases from J, the gap between germline ends came to 11 bases. CDR3 loop: CASSLDSGGELFF. CDR3 in DNA: TGTGCCAGCAGCCTGGACAGCGGCGGGGAGCTGTTTTTT.

This clone has just a few counts. The chain uses TRBV18 and TRBJ2-5; D uncertain. The CDR3 extends over 12 amino acids. The V gene's germline CDR1 is KGHSH and CDR2 LQKENI. Trimming stripped 3 bases from V and 5 bases from J, with 7 bases between. CDR3 nucleotides: TGTGCCAGCTCACCGGGCGTGGAGACCCAGTACTTC. Amino acid sequence: CASSPGVETQYF.

The chain recombines TRBV11-1 with TRBJ2-3; D gene unclear. V was cut by 1 base and J by 5 bases, with 13 bases left in between. Germline CDR1 reads SGHAT; CDR2 reads FQDESV (reference sequence). The CDR3 covers 15 residues. The CDR3 spells CASSLEVTGEDTQYF. CDR3 nucleotide sequence: TGTGCCAGCAGCTTAGAGGTCACGGGCGAAGATACGCAGTATTTT. Filled out from reference TRBV11-1 and TRBJ2-3, the complete variable domain reads EAEVAQSPRYKITEKSQAVAFWCDPISGHATLYWYRQILGQGPELLVQFQDESVVDDSQLPKDRFSAERLKGVDSTLKIQPAELGDSAMYLCASSLEVTGEDTQYFGPGTRLTVL.

This clone was found a few times. This specimen includes other DNA sequences encoding the same CDR3. CDR3 nucleotide sequence: TGCAGCGTGGGCCGGACAGGGGGCTTCGGTGAGCAGTTCTTC. Translation gives CSVGRTGGFGEQFF. This chain uses TRBV29-1 with TRBJ2-1; 11 positions match TRBD1. Germline values: CDR1 SQVTM, CDR2 ANQGSEA. Trimming took 6 bases from V and 9 from J; bases not matched to a gene: 10. The CDR3 runs to 14 residues.

The chain employs TRBV7-2 and TRBJ2-2; a weak D match, TRBD1 (5 bases). V was shortened by 6 bases and J by 2 bases, with 10 bases between the two germline ends. The CDR3 runs 14 residues. Germline CDR1 and CDR2: SGHTA and FQGNSA. CDR3 region: CASRIQDNTGELFF. In nucleotides, the CDR3 is TGTGCCAGCAGGATACAGGATAACACCGGGGAGCTGTTTTTT.

This clone was counted only a few times. The rearrangement uses TRBV2 and TRBJ2-6, with D hard to call. Trimming took 4 bases from V and 2 from J, leaving 9 bases between them. There are 15 residues in the CDR3. Germline CDR1 and CDR2: SNHLY and FYNNEI. CDR3: CASSVLGPGANVLTF. The CDR3 DNA is TGTGCCAGCAGTGTGTTAGGGCCTGGGGCCAACGTCCTGACTTTC.

The chain carries TRBV29-1 and TRBJ2-5; the match to TRBD1 covers 7 bases. Germline lookup yields CDR1 SQVTM and CDR2 ANQGSEA. V shed 4 bases, J shed 3 bases, and the junction held 14 bases outside the gene matches. The CDR3 has 16 residues. The CDR3 sequence: CSVADYRGRPEETQYF. The CDR3 coding sequence is TGCAGCGTTGCAGATTATAGGGGGCGGCCCGAAGAGACCCAGTACTTC.

This clone appeared a few times. The chain joins TRBV5-6 to TRBJ2-1; tentatively, D is TRBD1 or TRBD2 (5 bases each). The V gene's germline CDR1 is SGHDT and CDR2 YYEEEE. The germline V and J ends were trimmed by 0 bases and 7 bases, with 8 bases remaining between them. This CDR3 is built from 13 residues. The CDR3 DNA reads TGTGCCAGCAGCTTGGCCAGGGAGAATGAGCAGTTCTTC. It encodes CASSLARENEQFF. The full variable domain, its missing parts supplied by reference TRBV5-6 and TRBJ2-1, is DAGVTQSPTHLIKTRGQQVTLRCSPKSGHDTVSWYQQALGQGPQFIFQYYEEEERQRGNFPDRFSGHQFPNYSSELNVNALLLGDSALYLCASSLARENEQFFGPGTRLTVL.

The V call is TRBV4-3, the J call TRBJ2-2, with D uncertain. V was pared by 4 bases and J by 4 bases, with 7 bases between. The germline V gene has CDR1 LGHNA and CDR2 YSLEER. The CDR3 totals 13 residues. CDR3 in DNA: TGCGCCAGCAGCCGCCAAGGCACCGGGGAGCTGTTTTTT. Amino acid sequence: CASSRQGTGELFF.

The chain carries TRBV9 and TRBJ2-5; no reliable D call. This CDR3 has 13 residues. Trimming shortened V by 6 bases and J by 1 base, and 10 bases separated the two germline ends. From germline, CDR1 is SGDLS and CDR2 YYNGEE. Written as DNA, the CDR3 is TGTGCCAGCACGGCCGGATCCCAAGAGACCCAGTACTTC. It yields the protein CASTAGSQETQYF.

The chain combines TRBV23-1 with TRBJ2-1, with TRBD2 as a possible D gene (6 bases). TRBV23-1 carries the ORF label, with uncertain function. This CDR3 spans 16 amino acids. The ends were cut back, 0 bases at V and 5 bases at J, with 14 bases in the middle. The CDR3 nucleotides are TGCGCCAGCAGTCAATCGTGCCCGTCGGGGGACAATGAGCAGTTCTTC. It specifies CASSQSCPSGDNEQFF.

V gene TRBV12-5 combines with J gene TRBJ2-3; 9 nucleotides line up with TRBD2. Trimming removed 1 base from V and 0 bases from J; junction bases left unmatched: 2. The CDR3 length is 16 residues. CDR1 is LGHNT, CDR2 FRNRAP, per germline. The CDR3 reads CASGLGLAESTDTQYF. For the CDR3, the DNA is TGTGCTAGTGGTTTGGGACTAGCGGAGAGCACAGATACGCAGTATTTT.

The V gene is TRBV7-2, the J gene TRBJ2-7; TRBD2 aligns across 8 bases. Germline loops: CDR1 SGHTA, CDR2 FQGNSA. CDR3 length equals 17 residues. V lost 1 base to trimming and J lost 2 bases; unmatched junction nucleotides: 10. Written as DNA, the CDR3 is TGTGCCAGCAGCTTAGGGTTCGGGAGCGGGGGTCCCTACGAGCAGTACTTC. It specifies CASSLGFGSGGPYEQYF.

CDR3 amino acids: CAWSNGGTNYGYTF. As DNA, the CDR3 is TGTGCCTGGAGCAATGGCGGGACTAACTATGGCTACACCTTC. This chain connects TRBV30 to TRBJ1-2; D gene uncertain. This CDR3 comprises 14 residues. Trimming pared 3 bases from V and 0 bases from J, leaving 11 bases between. The germline gives CDR1 GTSNPN, CDR2 SVGIG (reference sequence).

The chain couples TRBV30 to TRBJ2-1, with 7 bases identical to TRBD2. CDR3 size: 15 residues. After removal of 0 bases from V and 4 bases from J, the junction contained 6 bases not matched to a gene. CDR1 is GTSNPN and CDR2 is SVGIG in the germline V gene (reference sequence). The CDR3 DNA sequence: TGTGCCTGGAGTGTAGCGTCTAGCGGATACAATGAGCAGTTCTTC. This sequence encodes CAWSVASSGYNEQFF.

This clone was counted between two and nine times. The rearrangement joins TRBV29-1 to TRBJ2-5; D may be TRBD1 (6 bases). The CDR3 extends over 14 amino acids. Per germline, CDR1 SQVTM and CDR2 ANQGSEA. Trimming took off 2 bases at V and 5 bases at J, with 15 bases between the two ends. The DNA for the CDR3 is TGCAGCGTTGAAACGCAGGGGAAAGGGGAGACCCAGTACTTC. Amino acids: CSVETQGKGETQYF.

This clone occurred a few times. This chain joins TRBV29-1 and TRBJ1-2; tentative D call: TRBD1 (5 bases). V was trimmed by 7 bases and J by 5 bases, leaving 17 bases between them. The germline V gene encodes CDR1 SQVTM and CDR2 ANQGSEA. This CDR3 is 13 amino acids long. CDR3 bases: TGCAGCGAAAGCAGGGATGAGGAATATGGCTACACCTTC. It codes for CSESRDEEYGYTF. The full variable domain, with the rest looked up from reference TRBV29-1 and TRBJ1-2, is SAVISQKPSRDICQRGTSLTIQCQVDSQVTMMFWYRQQPGQSLTLIATANQGSEATYESGFVIDKFPISRPNLTFSTLTVSNMSPEDSSIYLCSESRDEEYGYTFGSGTRLTVV.

The rearrangement links TRBV7-6 to TRBJ2-5; D remains unclear. There are 14 residues in the CDR3. Germline V gene sequence: CDR1 SGHVS, CDR2 FNYEAQ. Trimming pared 5 bases from V and 4 bases from J, leaving 14 bases between. The CDR3 region has the DNA TGTGCCAGCAGCCCCGGACCGAAGAGAGAGACCCAGTACTTC. It codes for CASSPGPKRETQYF.

The chain uses TRBV29-1 and TRBJ1-3; D not certain. Germline values: CDR1 SQVTM, CDR2 ANQGSEA. The CDR3 totals 12 residues. Trimming stripped 4 bases from V and 4 bases from J, with 8 bases between. CDR3 sequence (DNA): TGCAGCGTTGTGTCAGGAGGAAACACCATATATTTT. Translating it yields CSVVSGGNTIYF.

This clone was seen a few times. The chain links TRBV29-1 to TRBJ2-7; 7 bases align to TRBD1. The CDR3 has 14 amino acids. V lost 6 bases and J lost 2; bases outside the gene matches: 10. Germline lookup yields CDR1 SQVTM and CDR2 ANQGSEA. This CDR3 reads CSVGHRGPPYEQYF. The DNA for the CDR3 is TGCAGCGTGGGACACAGGGGACCGCCCTACGAGCAGTACTTC.

This clone was detected a few times. The chain is built from TRBV7-2 and TRBJ2-1; D is possibly TRBD1 or TRBD2 (5 bases each). Trimming took 4 bases from V and 5 from J, leaving 15 bases between them. This CDR3 is 15 amino acids long. Germline CDR1 reads SGHTA; CDR2 reads FQGNSA. The CDR3: CASSSSGTWDNEQFF. The CDR3 DNA reads as TGTGCCAGCAGCTCTAGTGGGACGTGGGACAATGAGCAGTTCTTC.

This clone was counted between two and nine times. The chain links TRBV10-3 to TRBJ2-1; 7 bases map to TRBD2. The V and J ends lost 7 bases and 3 bases, in that order; junction bases with no gene match: 6. Germline V gene lookup returns CDR1 ENHRY and CDR2 SYGVKD. The CDR3 runs to 14 residues. The CDR3 here is CAIKPSGDYNEQFF. DNA of the CDR3: TGTGCCATCAAACCCAGCGGGGACTACAATGAGCAGTTCTTC.

The V call is TRBV29-1, the J call TRBJ2-1; 7 bases agree with TRBD1. Losses at the gene ends were 6 bases for V and 5 bases for J; bases not matched to a gene: 4. The CDR3 is 12 residues long. Germline CDR1 and CDR2: SQVTM and ANQGSEA. CDR3 residues: CSVTTGHNEQFF. The DNA for the CDR3 is TGCAGCGTAACGACAGGGCACAATGAGCAGTTCTTC.

In its sample, this clone was seen a few times. This chain links TRBV5-6 with TRBJ2-5; the D is unclear. Trimming removed 0 bases from V and 4 bases from J, with 7 bases in between. CDR3 length: 13 residues. Germline V gene data show CDR1 as SGHDT and CDR2 as YYEEEE. CDR3 DNA: TGTGCCAGCAGCTTGGCCTGGAGAGAGACCCAGTACTTC. It is translated as CASSLAWRETQYF.

The rearrangement links TRBV29-1 to TRBJ1-1; 7 nucleotides line up with TRBD1. Germline CDR1 is SQVTM and CDR2 is ANQGSEA. J lost 5 bases, V lost 4 bases, and 10 bases had no gene match. CDR3 length equals 14 residues. DNA for the CDR3: TGCAGCGTTGGAAGGGGGCTCGGGTCGACTGAAGCTTTCTTT. Amino acid sequence: CSVGRGLGSTEAFF.

V is TRBV6-1 and J is TRBJ2-7; D ambiguous. V lost 6 bases to trimming and J lost 2 bases, with 8 bases between them. The CDR3 is 12 residues long. The germline CDR1 and CDR2 sequences are MNHNS and SASEGT. CDR3 sequence: CASRQVTYEQYF. The CDR3 DNA reads TGTGCCAGCAGGCAGGTGACCTACGAGCAGTACTTC.

This sequence joins TRBV18 and TRBJ1-4; D is ambiguous. Looked up from germline, CDR1 is KGHSH and CDR2 is LQKENI. Trimming removed 5 bases at V and 6 bases at J, with 16 bases between. CDR3 length: 15 amino acids. This chain's CDR3 is CASSSGYQLDEKLFF. In DNA form, the CDR3 reads TGTGCCAGCTCATCGGGGTATCAATTAGATGAAAAACTGTTTTTT.